The 29 T cell receptor beta chains given below trace back to one sample, sequenced in a study of blood T cell repertoires in COVID-19. TCRdb's table, derived via immunoSEQ multiplex PCR, lists solely in-frame clones and lacks some. Here the sample spans a few hundred thousand clones, about 87% being singletons. Sequenced: peripheral blood. These receptors all stem from a man in his late teens or twenties with COVID-19, enrolled during active disease.

As concerns this clone: The sample has other DNA sequences that encode this CDR3 too. V is TRBV6-6 and J is TRBJ2-1; 12 bases are a match to TRBD2. The length of the CDR3 is 15 residues. The trim removed 5 bases at V and 4 bases at J, leaving 3 bases unmatched. The germline CDR1 and CDR2 sequences are MNHNY and SVGAGI (reference sequence). This CDR3 reads CASSTGTSGYNEQFF. DNA of the CDR3: TGTGCCAGCAGTACTGGGACTAGCGGGTACAATGAGCAGTTCTTC.

This clone is a singleton in its sample. The chain is built from TRBV23-1 and TRBJ2-7; 8 nucleotides match TRBD1. TRBV23-1 is flagged as an ORF with uncertain function. V lost 0 bases to trimming and J lost 5 bases; unmatched junction nucleotides: 3. CDR3 length: 14 amino acids. The CDR3 loop is CASSQSTGAHEQYF. The DNA of the CDR3 is TGCGCCAGCAGTCAATCGACAGGGGCCCACGAGCAGTACTTC.

This chain links TRBV19 with TRBJ2-1, with 9 bases that match TRBD2. Germline CDR1 reads LNHDA; CDR2 reads SQIVND (reference sequence). This CDR3 has 15 amino acids. J was trimmed by 9 bases and V by 3 bases; bases with no gene match: 9. In DNA, the CDR3 is TGTGCCAGTAGTATCAGCGGGAGGTCTGGTGGTGAGCAGTTCTTC. This codes for CASSISGRSGGEQFF.

V gene TRBV2 combines with J gene TRBJ2-7; tentative D call: TRBD2 (6 bases). The V end was cut by 8 bases, the J end by 4 bases, with 18 bases between. The CDR3 sequence is 14 residues long. Germline CDR1 is SNHLY and CDR2 is FYNNEI. CDR3: CASERTGVSYEQYF. The CDR3 nucleotides are TGTGCCAGCGAGAGGACGGGGGTGTCGTACGAGCAGTACTTC.

This clone was counted a single time. The chain is built from TRBV3-1 (or the pseudogene TRBV3-2) and TRBJ1-2; D is uncertain. The CDR3 runs to 13 residues. The germline CDR1 and CDR2 sequences are LGHDT and YNNKEL (reference sequence). V lost 6 bases and J 4 bases, leaving 12 bases between the germline ends. DNA for the CDR3: TGTGCCAGCAGTCGCGGGCTTTCCTATGGCTACACCTTC. It specifies CASSRGLSYGYTF.

CDR3 sequence: CASNGGRTDTQYF. CDR3 nucleotides: TGCGCCAGCAACGGGGGGAGAACAGATACGCAGTATTTT. This chain joins TRBV5-1 and TRBJ2-3, with 7 bases lining up with TRBD2. The junction had 4 bases not matched to a gene; V was cut back by 6 bases and J by 3 bases. This CDR3 contains 13 residues. From germline, CDR1 is SGHRS and CDR2 YFSETQ.

The rearrangement uses TRBV6-6 and TRBJ2-1; D is possibly TRBD2 (5 bases). With 0 bases removed from V and 10 bases from J, the gap between germline ends came to 19 bases. CDR1 and CDR2 (germline): MNHNY, SVGAGI (reference sequence). The CDR3 length is 16 residues. The CDR3 region is CASSYSDGVGVREQFF. In nucleotides, the CDR3 is TGTGCCAGCAGTTACTCGGACGGGGTTGGGGTAAGGGAGCAGTTCTTC.

This chain uses TRBV28 with TRBJ1-5; D may be TRBD1 (5 bases). The V gene lost 6 bases and the J gene lost 5 bases, with 20 bases spanning the gap. CDR3 length: 16 residues. Germline V CDR1 and CDR2: MDHEN, SYDVKM. The DNA of the CDR3 is TGTGCCAGCAGGGGGGGAGTAGGGTGGAGTTATCAGCCCCAGCATTTT. Translating it yields CASRGGVGWSYQPQHF.

This sequence joins TRBV30 and TRBJ2-1; TRBD2 matches 10 bases. CDR1 and CDR2 from the germline V gene are GTSNPN and SVGIG (reference sequence). V was pared by 2 bases and J by 8 bases, with 9 bases of the junction left unmatched. CDR3 size: 15 residues. The CDR3, as DNA: TGTGCCTGGAGTCCGGGACTAGCGCCGGTCGATGAGCAGTTCTTC. Its protein is CAWSPGLAPVDEQFF.

V usage is TRBV6-1 and J usage is TRBJ2-1; a possible D gene is TRBD2 (5 bases). The germline CDR1 and CDR2 sequences are MNHNS and SASEGT. The CDR3 totals 16 residues. V lost 1 base to trimming and J lost 8 bases, with 18 bases between them. CDR3 in amino acids: CASSEGRVPGMDEQFF. CDR3 DNA: TGTGCCAGCAGTGAAGGGCGGGTCCCGGGGATGGATGAGCAGTTCTTC.

This chain links TRBV4-1 with TRBJ2-5; TRBD2 is a possible D gene (7 bases). CDR3 length: 16 residues. Trimming pared 7 bases from V and 2 bases from J, leaving 20 bases between. The germline CDR1 and CDR2 sequences are MGHRA and YSYEKL. The CDR3 sequence is CASTPRGLAAQETQYF. The CDR3 DNA reads TGCGCCAGCACCCCCCGGGGGCTAGCGGCACAAGAGACCCAGTACTTC.

The chain combines TRBV2 with TRBJ1-2; 8 bases map to TRBD1. Germline CDR1 SNHLY, CDR2 FYNNEI. The CDR3 has 15 amino acids. Unmatched junction bases numbered 8, after V lost 6 bases and J lost 2 bases. DNA for the CDR3: TGTGCCAGCAGCTTAAACAGGGGGGCCAACTATGGCTACACCTTC. It translates to CASSLNRGANYGYTF.

As DNA, the CDR3 is TGTGCCAGCATGAAAGGGGGTGTCCAAGAGACCCAGTACTTC. This encodes CASMKGGVQETQYF. V and J are TRBV6-5 and TRBJ2-5, with D possibly matching TRBD1 (6 bases). The V end lost 7 bases, the J end lost 1 base, and 13 bases lay between the germline ends. This CDR3 spans 14 amino acids. Germline CDR1 reads MNHEY; CDR2 reads SVGAGI.

The genes are TRBV14 and TRBJ2-2; 9 bases are shared with TRBD1. There are 16 residues in the CDR3. J was trimmed by 2 bases and V by 3 bases; bases with no gene match: 4. Germline V gene data show CDR1 as SGHDN and CDR2 as FVKESK. The CDR3 coding sequence is TGTGCCAGCAGCCACGGACAGGGGTCTAACACCGGGGAGCTGTTTTTT. Protein sequence: CASSHGQGSNTGELFF.

The chain has TRBV18 and TRBJ1-4; D is ambiguous. The germline CDR1 and CDR2 sequences are KGHSH and LQKENI. This CDR3 has 14 residues. V lost 6 bases, J lost 2 bases, and 10 bases lay in between. The CDR3 region has the DNA TGTGCCAGCTCGCCGTACACGACTAATGAAAAACTGTTTTTT. Encoded protein: CASSPYTTNEKLFF.

The J gene is TRBJ2-7, the V gene TRBV5-5, with 9 nucleotides matching TRBD1. This CDR3 spans 18 amino acids. V dropped 2 bases and J dropped 1; count of bases not matched to a gene: 13. Germline V gives CDR1 SGHKS, CDR2 YYEKEE (reference sequence). CDR3 amino acids: CASSFAASGTGTSYEQYF. CDR3 in DNA: TGTGCCAGCAGCTTTGCGGCCTCCGGGACAGGGACATCCTACGAGCAGTACTTC.

The V call is TRBV19, the J call TRBJ2-1, with 7 bases aligning to TRBD1. V gave up 0 bases and J gave up 0 bases; unmatched junction bases: 5. CDR3 length equals 17 residues. The germline gives CDR1 LNHDA, CDR2 SQIVND (reference sequence). For the CDR3, the DNA is TGTGCCAGTAGTATAGATTGGGGACAGTACTCCTACAATGAGCAGTTCTTC. It codes for CASSIDWGQYSYNEQFF.

J is TRBJ2-7 and V is TRBV5-1; 9 bases match TRBD2. CDR1 and CDR2 from the germline V gene are SGHRS and YFSETQ. This CDR3 is built from 16 residues. The trim removed 3 bases at V and 5 bases at J, leaving 12 bases unmatched. This CDR3 reads CASSSPGQAGGNEQYF. CDR3 nucleotides: TGCGCCAGCAGCTCGCCAGGACAGGCGGGGGGGAACGAGCAGTACTTC.

This chain connects TRBV11-2 to TRBJ2-7; D not resolved. The V end lost 6 bases, the J end lost 3 bases, and 6 bases lay between the germline ends. The CDR3 sequence is 11 residues long. In germline, CDR1 is SGHAT, CDR2 FQNNGV. The DNA for the CDR3 is TGTGCCAGCAGTTCCTACTACGAGCAGTACTTC. The encoded protein is CASSSYYEQYF.

This chain links TRBV7-6 with TRBJ2-7; 9 positions match TRBD2. Germline V gene lookup returns CDR1 SGHVS and CDR2 FNYEAQ. The V segment lost 1 base and the J segment 4 bases; nucleotides outside the gene matches: 5. The CDR3 consists of 15 residues. The CDR3 region has the DNA TGTGCCAGCAGCTTAGGTAGCGGGGGCAATTACGAGCAGTACTTC. It yields the protein CASSLGSGGNYEQYF.

The chain combines TRBV11-1 with TRBJ2-5, with no clear D. Trimming removed 1 base from V and 2 bases from J, with 8 bases in between. Germline-derived CDR1 and CDR2 are SGHAT and FQDESV (reference sequence). The CDR3 spans 14 residues. CDR3: CASSLGLGQETQYF. The CDR3 DNA reads TGTGCCAGCAGCTTAGGGCTAGGACAAGAGACCCAGTACTTC. The entire variable domain, with the rest obtained from reference TRBV11-1 and TRBJ2-5, is as follows: EAEVAQSPRYKITEKSQAVAFWCDPISGHATLYWYRQILGQGPELLVQFQDESVVDDSQLPKDRFSAERLKGVDSTLKIQPAELGDSAMYLCASSLGLGQETQYFGPGTRLLVL.

The chain carries TRBV5-4 and TRBJ1-3; 12 positions match TRBD1. CDR3 size: 17 residues. CDR1 is SGHNT, CDR2 YYREEE, per germline (reference sequence). Trimming at V came to 1 base and at J to 1 base, leaving 3 bases not matched to a gene. The DNA for the CDR3 is TGTGCCAGCAGCTTGAGGGGACAGGGGGCGTCTGGAAACACCATATATTTT. The encoded protein is CASSLRGQGASGNTIYF.

This clone has only one observation. The rearrangement joins TRBV11-2 to TRBJ2-3, with D possibly TRBD1 on 6 matching bases. Per the germline V gene, CDR1 is SGHAT and CDR2 is FQNNGV. This CDR3 has 16 residues. Trimming shortened V by 3 bases and J by 3 bases, and 16 bases separated the two germline ends. The CDR3 DNA sequence: TGTGCCAGCAGCTTGAGGGACCCCCAGGGGACAGATACGCAGTATTTT. Translated, it gives CASSLRDPQGTDTQYF.

The V call is TRBV7-9, the J call TRBJ2-7; possible D gene TRBD2, 6 bases. Germline V gene sequence: CDR1 SEHNR, CDR2 FQNEAQ (reference sequence). V was pared by 3 bases and J by 3 bases, with 9 bases between. This CDR3 has 13 amino acids. CDR3 region: CASSFEGGYEQYF. The DNA for the CDR3 is TGTGCCAGCAGCTTTGAGGGAGGCTACGAGCAGTACTTC.

The V and J genes are TRBV7-2 and TRBJ1-2; 7 bases are shared with TRBD1. Germline trimming cut 5 bases from V and 4 bases from J; bases unmatched to any gene: 16. Germline assignment: CDR1 SGHTA and CDR2 FQGNSA. This CDR3 has 17 residues. This CDR3 is CASSAGGQLQTPYGYTF. DNA for the CDR3: TGTGCCAGCAGCGCAGGGGGACAGCTCCAAACTCCCTATGGCTACACCTTC.

The rearrangement links TRBV6-5 to TRBJ1-1, with D unresolved. The CDR3 extends over 14 amino acids. Trimming pared 5 bases from V and 2 bases from J, leaving 12 bases between. Per germline, CDR1 MNHEY and CDR2 SVGAGI. The CDR3 DNA reads as TGTGCCAGCAGTCCCCCCGGGTCCAACACTGAAGCTTTCTTT. Translated, it gives CASSPPGSNTEAFF.

The rearrangement links TRBV7-9 to TRBJ1-3, with no clear D. Germline values: CDR1 SEHNR, CDR2 FQNEAQ (reference sequence). The CDR3 totals 15 residues. V was pared by 3 bases and J by 0 bases, with 9 bases between. This CDR3 is CASSLRETSGNTIYF. For the CDR3, the DNA is TGTGCCAGCAGCTTGAGGGAAACCTCTGGAAACACCATATATTTT.

In DNA form, the CDR3 reads TGTGCCAGCAGTTTACACTTGAGCTCCTACAATGAGCAGTTCTTC. Its protein product is CASSLHLSSYNEQFF. V gene TRBV27 combines with J gene TRBJ2-1; D not resolved. This CDR3 region has 15 residues. Deletions cut 2 bases from V and 0 bases from J, with 8 bases between. Germline V gene lookup returns CDR1 MNHEY and CDR2 SMNVEV (reference sequence).

V and J are TRBV5-5 and TRBJ1-2, with TRBD1 as a possible D gene (5 bases). CDR3 length: 13 residues. V lost 4 bases and J 5 bases, leaving 12 bases between the germline ends. CDR1 is SGHKS, CDR2 YYEKEE, per germline (reference sequence). The CDR3: CASSRAGEYGYTF. The CDR3 DNA reads as TGTGCCAGCAGCCGGGCGGGGGAATATGGCTACACCTTC. Filled out from reference TRBV5-5 and TRBJ1-2, the complete variable domain reads DAGVTQSPTHLIKTRGQQVTLRCSPISGHKSVSWYQQVLGQGPQFIFQYYEKEERGRGNFPDRFSARQFPNYSSELNVNALLLGDSALYLCASSRAGEYGYTFGSGTRLTVV.